These 19 T cell receptor beta chains were all obtained from the same sample, sequenced in a study of cytomegalovirus exposure and HLA in healthy donors. PCR involved 60 Vbeta and 13 Jbeta primers. TCRdb's table, derived via immunoSEQ multiplex PCR, lists solely in-frame clones and lacks some. The sample gives 150,000 to 180,000 clones, under 80% of which show up once; 2.1% is in the top ten. The material sequenced was PBMCs. Receptors were obtained from a man aged 25 to 45 in good health and CMV-seronegative.

This rearrangement joins TRBV29-1 to TRBJ1-4; 7 bases are shared with TRBD1. With V trimmed by 7 bases and J by 1 base, 3 bases remained unmatched. The germline V gene encodes CDR1 SQVTM and CDR2 ANQGSEA. CDR3 length: 13 amino acids. Here the CDR3 reads CSGQGRTNEKLFF. The DNA for the CDR3 is TGCAGCGGACAGGGTCGAACTAATGAAAAACTGTTTTTT.

The gene calls are TRBV14 and TRBJ2-3; the D is unclear. V shed 0 bases and J shed 2 bases, with 6 bases lying between them. There are 14 residues in the CDR3. Germline V gene lookup returns CDR1 SGHDN and CDR2 FVKESK. CDR3 sequence reads: CASSQDTITDTQYF. DNA of the CDR3: TGTGCCAGCAGCCAAGACACTATCACAGATACGCAGTATTTT.

J is TRBJ2-5 and V is TRBV6-5; D is uncertain. Germline CDR1 and CDR2: MNHEY and SVGAGI. CDR3 length: 14 residues. Trimming cost V 7 bases and J 2 bases, with 14 bases left between them. CDR3 in DNA: TGTGCCAGCAACAGTGGGCTCGCTCAAGAGACCCAGTACTTC. Protein: CASNSGLAQETQYF.

Only one count was recorded for this clone. This sequence joins TRBV2 and TRBJ2-3; 10 nucleotides agree with TRBD1. The length of the CDR3 is 15 residues. V lost 6 bases, J lost 3 bases, and 6 bases stayed unmatched. CDR1 SNHLY and CDR2 FYNNEI come from the germline V gene. This CDR3 is CASRRQGAVTDTQYF. The CDR3 DNA reads TGTGCCAGCAGGCGACAGGGGGCCGTTACAGATACGCAGTATTTT.

This clone was recorded once. This sequence joins TRBV11-2 and TRBJ2-7; TRBD2 matches 9 bases. The ends lost 5 bases at V and 2 bases at J; junction bases unmatched: 13. From germline, CDR1 is SGHAT and CDR2 FQNNGV. The CDR3 extends over 17 amino acids. In nucleotides, the CDR3 is TGTGCCAGCAGCCGGGGCGCAGCGGGGGGTTCTCCCTACGAGCAGTACTTC. It translates to CASSRGAAGGSPYEQYF.

The gene calls are TRBV7-2 and TRBJ2-5, with TRBD2 matching 15 bases. CDR3 length: 17 residues. The J segment lost 5 bases and the V segment lost 5 bases, leaving 9 bases of the junction unmatched. The germline CDR1 and CDR2 sequences are SGHTA and FQGNSA. CDR3: CASSKGGLAGGMETQYF. In nucleotides, the CDR3 is TGTGCCAGCAGCAAAGGGGGACTAGCGGGGGGTATGGAGACCCAGTACTTC.

The rearrangement uses TRBV18 and TRBJ1-1; no clear D. The CDR3 has 12 residues. Germline lookup yields CDR1 KGHSH and CDR2 LQKENI. The V and J ends lost 4 bases and 7 bases respectively, with 10 bases between them. CDR3 sequence reads: CASSRGGYEAFF. In DNA, the CDR3 is TGTGCCAGCTCACGAGGAGGGTATGAAGCTTTCTTT.

The chain is built from TRBV6-1 and TRBJ1-5; the D is unclear. V lost 7 bases to trimming and J lost 3 bases, with 13 bases between them. The CDR3 runs 14 residues. Germline V gene lookup returns CDR1 MNHNS and CDR2 SASEGT. The CDR3 protein is CASMEGPLNQPQHF. The CDR3 DNA reads TGTGCCAGCATGGAGGGCCCCCTCAATCAGCCCCAGCATTTT.

The CDR3 bases are TGCGCCAGCAGCTTGGACTCGCTAAACTACGAGCAGTACTTC. As protein: CASSLDSLNYEQYF. The chain carries TRBV5-1 and TRBJ2-7; D gene ambiguous. The CDR3 covers 14 residues. With 0 bases removed from V and 3 bases from J, the gap between germline ends came to 10 bases. Germline lookup yields CDR1 SGHRS and CDR2 YFSETQ.

As DNA, the CDR3 is TGTGCCAGCAGCAGCTTGGAAGGAGCGGGGGAACACGAGCAGTACTTC. The encoded protein is CASSSLEGAGEHEQYF. The chain couples TRBV5-4 to TRBJ2-7, with TRBD2 matching 8 bases. This CDR3 is built from 16 residues. CDR1 is SGHNT and CDR2 is YYREEE in the germline V gene (reference sequence). J lost 5 bases, V lost 4 bases, and 14 bases had no gene match.

This clone was seen only once. V is TRBV30 and J is TRBJ2-7, with D perhaps matching TRBD1 (5 bases). CDR3 length equals 14 residues. Between the trimmed V and J ends, which lost 2 bases and 3 bases, there was a span of 14 bases. Per the germline V gene, CDR1 is GTSNPN and CDR2 is SVGIG (reference sequence). The CDR3 sequence: CAWSPDSTLYEQYF. Here the CDR3 DNA reads TGTGCCTGGAGTCCCGACAGTACCCTCTACGAGCAGTACTTC.

The rearrangement uses TRBV5-1 and TRBJ2-5; 8 positions agree with TRBD2. The germline CDR1 and CDR2 sequences are SGHRS and YFSETQ. Losses at the gene ends were 0 bases for V and 4 bases for J; bases not matched to a gene: 5. This CDR3 has 15 amino acids. The CDR3 loop reads CASSLVFTSGETQYF. CDR3 DNA sequence: TGCGCCAGCAGCTTGGTGTTCACTAGCGGAGAGACCCAGTACTTC.

The chain is built from TRBV2 and TRBJ1-4, with 10 bases lining up with TRBD1. The J segment lost 8 bases and the V segment lost 5 bases, leaving 5 bases of the junction unmatched. Germline-derived CDR1 and CDR2 are SNHLY and FYNNEI. CDR3 length: 14 amino acids. CDR3 amino acids: CASSSGTGEEKLFF. In DNA, the CDR3 is TGTGCCAGCAGTTCAGGGACAGGGGAGGAAAAACTGTTTTTT.

This chain's CDR3 is CASSLGTGGTEQYF. The CDR3 DNA is TGTGCCAGCAGCTTGGGGACAGGGGGCACCGAGCAGTACTTC. This sequence joins TRBV5-6 and TRBJ2-7; 11 bases align to TRBD1. The CDR3 extends over 14 amino acids. V trimming: 0 bases; J trimming: 6 bases; junction bases outside the gene matches: 2. CDR1 SGHDT and CDR2 YYEEEE come from the germline V gene.

The chain has TRBV28 and TRBJ2-1, with TRBD2 identical over 9 bases. The ends lost 5 bases at V and 6 bases at J; junction bases unmatched: 5. Germline CDR1 is MDHEN and CDR2 is SYDVKM. The CDR3 is 14 amino acids. The CDR3 region is CASSRLADFNEQFF. CDR3 DNA: TGTGCCAGCAGTCGACTAGCGGATTTCAATGAGCAGTTCTTC.

The chain uses TRBV7-9 and TRBJ2-1; D perhaps matches TRBD2 (7 bases). The V gene lost 5 bases and the J gene lost 8 bases, with 10 bases spanning the gap. This CDR3 is 12 amino acids long. The germline CDR1 and CDR2 sequences are SEHNR and FQNEAQ (reference sequence). CDR3 coding DNA: TGTGCCAGCAGCCCGGGGGGCGATGAGCAGTTCTTC. Translated, it gives CASSPGGDEQFF.

The V call is TRBV6-1, the J call TRBJ1-5; possible D gene TRBD1, 5 bases. Germline assignment: CDR1 MNHNS and CDR2 SASEGT. Deletions cut 2 bases from V and 5 bases from J, with 13 bases between. The CDR3 totals 15 residues. The CDR3 is CASSEYLRGDQPQHF. For the CDR3, the DNA is TGTGCCAGCAGTGAATACCTGCGGGGGGATCAGCCCCAGCATTTT.

The V call is TRBV25-1, the J call TRBJ1-1, with 7 bases lining up with TRBD1. The J segment lost 0 bases and the V segment lost 10 bases, leaving 2 bases of the junction unmatched. CDR1 MGHDK and CDR2 SYGVNS come from the germline V gene. CDR3 length: 12 amino acids. CDR3 DNA: TGTGCCACAGGGACAGTGAACACTGAAGCTTTCTTT. Protein sequence: CATGTVNTEAFF.

The gene calls are TRBV7-9 and TRBJ2-5; D is possibly TRBD2 (5 bases). Trimming left V 1 base short and J 9 bases short, with 12 bases between. Germline V lookup: CDR1 SEHNR, CDR2 FQNEAQ (reference sequence). This CDR3 has 13 amino acids. CDR3 sequence (DNA): TGTGCCAGCAGCTTAGAGAATCCCGGGGCCCAGTACTTC. This encodes CASSLENPGAQYF.